The rows below give T cell receptor beta chains drawn from one sample of a study of identical twins. TCRdb reprocessed the 5' RACE reads with MiXCR, giving one entry per CDR3 protein. The sample gives about 520,000 distinct CDR3 sequences, roughly a fifth of which show up once; 0.8% to 1% is in the top ten. These data also formed part of another study, on T cells expressing NK-cell markers.

The material sequenced was CD4+ T cells sorted from blood. These receptors were collected from a woman between 18 and 30 years old in good health. Both conserved end residues are part of each CDR3. Each record gives: clone size, D gene, V gene, J gene, CDR3 DNA, CDR3 protein. D genes are given only for firm matches. The listing skips clone size in some rows; elsewhere it reads once, few, many or a size class.

few	TRBD2	TRBV4-3	TRBJ2-3	TGCGCCAGCAGCCAAGGGGGAAGGACTAGCGGACCCACAGATACGCAGTATTTT	CASSQGGRTSGPTDTQYF
few	-	TRBV20-1	TRBJ2-1	TGCAGTGCTAGAAACGGCCCTAACAATGAGCAGTTCTTC	CSARNGPNNEQFF
-	TRBD1	TRBV5-1	TRBJ2-6	TGCGCCAGCAGCTTGGCTCCGGACAGGGGGTTGACGTACTCTGGGGCCAACGTCCTGACTTTC	CASSLAPDRGLTYSGANVLTF
many	-	TRBV12-3/TRBV12-4	TRBJ2-1	TGTGCCAGCAGTCCCGAGCGCTTTCCCTACAATGAGCAGTTCTTC	CASSPERFPYNEQFF
-	-	TRBV29-1	TRBJ1-1	TGCAGCGTTGAACGCAGGAACACTGAAGCTTTCTTT	CSVERRNTEAFF
-	TRBD1	TRBV5-5	TRBJ2-7	TGTGCCAGCAGCTCCCACAGGGGAGAGCAGTACTTC	CASSSHRGEQYF
few	-	TRBV20-1	TRBJ1-2	TGCAGTGCCACTAGAGACAGAACTAACTATGGCTACACCTTC	CSATRDRTNYGYTF
-	-	TRBV5-1	TRBJ2-2	TGCGCCAGCAGCTTGGATGAACCCCCCGGGGAGCTGTTTTTT	CASSLDEPPGELFF
few	-	TRBV10-3	TRBJ1-2	TGTGCCATCAGTGAGGACTTCTATGGCTACACCTTC	CAISEDFYGYTF
-	TRBD2	TRBV20-1	TRBJ2-1	TGCAGTGCTCCAACTAGCGGGAGGGGGAATGAGCAGTTCTTC	CSAPTSGRGNEQFF
-	-	TRBV24-1	TRBJ2-1	TGTGCCACCAGTGACCCCCAGTCGGACTACAATGAGCAGTTCTTC	CATSDPQSDYNEQFF
many	TRBD2	TRBV12-3/TRBV12-4	TRBJ2-7	TGTGCCAGCAGTTTCCGGGCTAGCGGCCTGGGCGAGCAGTACTTC	CASSFRASGLGEQYF
-	-	TRBV30	TRBJ1-1	TGTGCCTGGAGTGGCACTATGTGGACTGAAGCTTTCTTT	CAWSGTMWTEAFF
-	-	TRBV9	TRBJ2-3	TGTGCCAGCAGCGTAGGAGTGGGTCTCCGCACAGATACGCAGTATTTT	CASSVGVGLRTDTQYF
-	-	TRBV11-3	TRBJ2-2	TGTGCCAGCAGTGACACTTCGAACACCGGGGAGCTGTTTTTT	CASSDTSNTGELFF
few	TRBD2	TRBV9	TRBJ2-5	TGTGCCAGCAGCGTAGGTAGCGGGATAGAGACCCAGTACTTC	CASSVGSGIETQYF
-	-	TRBV12-5	TRBJ1-2	TGTGCTAGTGGTATCATGCAGGACAACTATGGCTACACCTTC	CASGIMQDNYGYTF
few	-	TRBV7-8	TRBJ1-2	TGTGCCAGCAGGCGGAGCGCCAGCTATGGCTACACCTTC	CASRRSASYGYTF
once	-	TRBV19	TRBJ1-1	TGTGCCAGTAGCCGAGGGCAGGGCCCCACTGAAGCTTTCTTT	CASSRGQGPTEAFF
few	TRBD1	TRBV12-3/TRBV12-4	TRBJ1-1	TGTGCCAGCAGTTTAAGGGACAGGGCGGGAGGGAACACTGAAGCTTTCTTT	CASSLRDRAGGNTEAFF
-	TRBD2	TRBV13	TRBJ2-1	TGTGCCAGCAGCTTAAGCGGGGGGCGGGGTTGGTCCTACAATGAGCAGTTCTTC	CASSLSGGRGWSYNEQFF
-	TRBD2	TRBV10-2	TRBJ2-7	TGCGCCAGCAGTGAGGGACTAGCGGTTTACGAGCAGTACTTC	CASSEGLAVYEQYF
few	-	TRBV7-3	TRBJ2-1	TGTGCCAGCAGCTTAAGGTTTCGGGCCACCTACAATGAGCAGTTCTTC	CASSLRFRATYNEQFF
few	TRBD2	TRBV7-2	TRBJ2-5	TGTGCCAGCGCTCGGGTAGCGGGGGAAGAGACCCAGTACTTC	CASARVAGEETQYF
-	TRBD2	TRBV7-3	TRBJ2-3	TGTGCCACCTCCAGCGGGGGGGATGGAGATACGCAGTATTTT	CATSSGGDGDTQYF
-	-	TRBV2	TRBJ2-7	TGTGCCAGCAGTTCAAACGGGCCCTACGAGCAGTACTTC	CASSSNGPYEQYF
many	-	TRBV29-1	TRBJ1-2	TGCAGCGTTGAAGATTACGGATTTGGGGGCTACACCTTC	CSVEDYGFGGYTF
few	-	TRBV20-1	TRBJ1-2	TGCAGTGCTAGAGAATTCAACAGGGTGGGGGGCTATGGCTACACCTTC	CSAREFNRVGGYGYTF
few	-	TRBV7-8	TRBJ1-2	TGTGCCAGCAGCTTAGTTCCAGTTCCCCTTGTTAACTATGGCTACACCTTC	CASSLVPVPLVNYGYTF
few	TRBD1	TRBV5-1	TRBJ2-2	TGCGCCAGCAGCACCTCGAGACAGGGGTCGGGGGAGCTGTTTTTT	CASSTSRQGSGELFF
many	TRBD1	TRBV27	TRBJ2-5	TGTGCCAGCAGCCGGGACAGGCAAGAGACCCAGTACTTC	CASSRDRQETQYF
few	-	TRBV29-1	TRBJ1-4	TGCAGCGGGAGGGTAACTAATGAAAAACTGTTTTTT	CSGRVTNEKLFF
few	TRBD2	TRBV7-2	TRBJ2-1	TGTGCCAGCAGGGGACTAGCGGGAGGTTACAATGAGCAGTTCTTC	CASRGLAGGYNEQFF
-	-	TRBV1	TRBJ2-7	TGCACCAGCAGCCCCATCCCGGGCGAGCAGTACTTC	CTSSPIPGEQYF
-	TRBD2	TRBV20-1	TRBJ2-7	TGCAGTGCTAATCCCAGGGGAACTACTAGCGGGGGACTCTACGAGCAGTACTTC	CSANPRGTTSGGLYEQYF
-	-	TRBV9	TRBJ1-4	TGTGCCAGCAGCGGGAGGGCTAATGAAAAACTGTTTTTT	CASSGRANEKLFF
many	TRBD1	TRBV5-5	TRBJ1-2	TGTGCCAGCAGCTCAAGACAGGGCTATGGCTACACCTTC	CASSSRQGYGYTF
few	-	TRBV5-1	TRBJ2-3	TGCGCCAGCAGCTTGGCCGGGCTAGCGTCAGATACGCAGTATTTT	CASSLAGLASDTQYF
many	TRBD2	TRBV5-1	TRBJ2-3	TGCGCCAGCAGCTTGGGGGCTAGCGGGGGCACAGATACGCAGTATTTT	CASSLGASGGTDTQYF
few	TRBD2	TRBV9	TRBJ2-1	TGTGCCAGCAGCGTACCGGGAGGTGAGCAGTTCTTC	CASSVPGGEQFF
few	TRBD1	TRBV6-1	TRBJ1-2	TGTGCCAGCGCCGGACAGGGGGCAGGAGGCTACACCTTC	CASAGQGAGGYTF
few	-	TRBV29-1	TRBJ1-2	TGCAGCGTTGAGGACTATTTGAACTATGGCTACACCTTC	CSVEDYLNYGYTF
-	TRBD1	TRBV6-4	TRBJ2-3	TGTGCCAGCAGTACCCGACTGGGGACAGGAGGGTTTAATTCAGATACGCAGTATTTT	CASSTRLGTGGFNSDTQYF
-	-	TRBV12-5	TRBJ2-1	TGTGCTAGTGGTTTCGGGAATGGGCTGAATGAGCAGTTCTTC	CASGFGNGLNEQFF
few	TRBD1	TRBV29-1	TRBJ2-1	TGCAGCACGGCTGGACAGGGTAGGTGGGATGAGCAGTTCTTC	CSTAGQGRWDEQFF
few	TRBD2	TRBV19	TRBJ2-1	TGTGCCAGTAGTCTACTAGCGGGAGTTGCCTACAATGAGCAGTTCTTC	CASSLLAGVAYNEQFF
few	-	TRBV20-1	TRBJ2-3	TGCAGTGCTAGTCGGCAGCCAAATACGCAGTATTTT	CSASRQPNTQYF
few	TRBD2	TRBV5-1	TRBJ2-7	TGCGCCAGCAGCTCCTTAGCGGGGCCAACCTACGAGCAGTACTTC	CASSSLAGPTYEQYF
few	-	TRBV7-9	TRBJ2-5	TGTGCCAGCAGCTTAGCAGGGGTTATAGAGACCCAGTACTTC	CASSLAGVIETQYF
few	-	TRBV28	TRBJ2-7	TGTGCCAGCAGTCCCGGGGCTCGCGAGCAGTACTTC	CASSPGAREQYF
-	-	TRBV5-1	TRBJ1-2	TGCGCCAGCAGCTTCGGGGTGGAGAACTATGGCTACACCTTC	CASSFGVENYGYTF
-	-	TRBV3-1	TRBJ1-6	TGTGCCAGCAGCCCCGGGACATCCAATTCACCCCTCCACTTT	CASSPGTSNSPLHF
-	-	TRBV20-1	TRBJ2-3	TGCAGTGCTAGTCGAGGGGTCGGGGCAGATACGCAGTATTTT	CSASRGVGADTQYF
-	-	TRBV5-1	TRBJ1-2	TGCGCCAGCAGCTTGGGGCGGACAGAGTTTTATGGCTACACCTTC	CASSLGRTEFYGYTF